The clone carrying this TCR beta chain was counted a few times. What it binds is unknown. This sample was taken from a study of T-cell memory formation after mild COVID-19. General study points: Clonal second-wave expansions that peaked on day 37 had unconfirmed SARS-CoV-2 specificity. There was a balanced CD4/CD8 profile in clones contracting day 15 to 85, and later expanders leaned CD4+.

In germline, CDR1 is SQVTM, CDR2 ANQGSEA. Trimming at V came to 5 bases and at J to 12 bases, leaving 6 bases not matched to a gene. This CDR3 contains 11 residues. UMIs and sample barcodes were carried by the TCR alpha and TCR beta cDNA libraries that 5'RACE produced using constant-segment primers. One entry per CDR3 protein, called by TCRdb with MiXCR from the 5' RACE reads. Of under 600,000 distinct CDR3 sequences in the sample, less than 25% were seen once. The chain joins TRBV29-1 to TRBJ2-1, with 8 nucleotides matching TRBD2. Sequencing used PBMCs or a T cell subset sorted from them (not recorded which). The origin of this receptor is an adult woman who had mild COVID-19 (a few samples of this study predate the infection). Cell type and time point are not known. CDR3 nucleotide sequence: TGCAGCGTTTTAGCGGGAAGGGTGCAGTTCTTC. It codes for CSVLAGRVQFF.